One and the same sample provided the 7 T cell receptor beta chains below, sequenced in a study of beta chain features in type 1 diabetes. Findings and limits, study-wide: In every one of the four CD4+ subsets, TCRB CDR3s were moderately but significantly shorter in Type 1 diabetes patients.

All of the isolated RNA was reverse transcribed, so expressed TCRB transcripts were sequenced. Generated by immunoSEQ multiplex PCR, the TCRdb table keeps only in-frame clones and is missing some. The sample records about 150,000 clones, about 8% being singletons. Which antigens these TCRs recognize remains unknown. The sample comprised central memory CD4+ T cells from blood. All receptors derive from a woman aged 40 to 55 with type 1 diabetes.

DNA of the CDR3: TGCGCCAGCAGCCGAGGGGGCGCTTTGAACACTGAAGCTTTCTTT. Translated: CASSRGGALNTEAFF. The V gene is TRBV4-1, the J gene TRBJ1-1; TRBD1 matches at 7 bases. CDR1 and CDR2 (germline): MGHRA, YSYEKL. There are 15 residues in the CDR3. Trimming at V came to 4 bases and at J to 0 bases, leaving 5 bases not matched to a gene.

This chain uses TRBV9 with TRBJ2-1; D gene ambiguous. Germline V gene lookup returns CDR1 SGDLS and CDR2 YYNGEE. V was clipped by 1 base and J by 6 bases, with 14 bases between them. There are 15 residues in the CDR3. CDR3 DNA sequence: TGTGCCAGCAGCGTAACGTCGGGTCGAAGCAATGAGCAGTTCTTC. Its translation: CASSVTSGRSNEQFF.

The chain joins TRBV29-1 to TRBJ2-1; 8 bases fit TRBD1. Germline V gives CDR1 SQVTM, CDR2 ANQGSEA. The CDR3 has 14 amino acids. Germline trimming cut 5 bases from V and 5 bases from J; bases unmatched to any gene: 8. The DNA for the CDR3 is TGCAGCGTTAATGGACAGGGAATGGACAATGAGCAGTTCTTC. Its protein product is CSVNGQGMDNEQFF.

The sample holds many counts of this clone. The genes are TRBV29-1 and TRBJ1-1; weak D call: TRBD1 (6 bases). This CDR3 has 13 amino acids. V lost 7 bases and J 0 bases, leaving 12 bases between the germline ends. Germline-derived CDR1 and CDR2 are SQVTM and ANQGSEA. The CDR3 region has the DNA TGCAGCGCCTCAGGGGCCCTGAACACTGAAGCTTTCTTT. The encoded protein is CSASGALNTEAFF.

The chain employs TRBV7-3 and TRBJ1-1; the match to TRBD1 covers 9 bases. The junction had 5 bases not matched to a gene; V was cut back by 8 bases and J by 4 bases. The germline V gene encodes CDR1 SGHTA and CDR2 FQGTGA. The CDR3 contains 13 residues. CDR3 DNA: TGTGCCAGCGGAGGACAGGGGAGCACTGAAGCTTTCTTT. As protein: CASGGQGSTEAFF.

The chain is built from TRBV29-1 and TRBJ1-4; 8 bases line up with TRBD1. The CDR3 consists of 12 residues. With V trimmed by 6 bases and J by 7 bases, 4 bases remained unmatched. The germline V gene encodes CDR1 SQVTM and CDR2 ANQGSEA. This CDR3 is CSVYGTGEKLFF. CDR3 sequence (DNA): TGCAGCGTATACGGGACAGGTGAAAAACTGTTTTTT.

This clone has only a few counts. Written as DNA, the CDR3 is TGCGCCAGCAGCCAAGGAGCCAGGGAGGAGGGCTACACCTTC. This translates into CASSQGAREEGYTF. The chain carries TRBV4-3 and TRBJ1-2; tentatively, D is TRBD1 (5 bases). V lost 1 base, J lost 8 bases, and 14 bases lay in between. Germline loops: CDR1 LGHNA, CDR2 YSLEER. CDR3 length: 14 residues.